These 31 T cell receptor beta chains came from one sample sequenced in a study of blood T cell repertoires in COVID-19. Sequencing was performed with immunoSEQ multiplex PCR; in TCRdb, only in-frame clones are kept and a portion is missing. The repertoire includes more than 120,000 clones, around 87% of them detected once, and under 9% sits in the top ten. Material for sequencing was peripheral blood. The receptors here all came from a woman aged 45-65 years with active or convalescent COVID-19.

This chain connects TRBV30 to TRBJ1-1; tentatively, D is TRBD1 (6 bases). Germline CDR1 is GTSNPN and CDR2 is SVGIG (reference sequence). CDR3 length: 13 amino acids. The V end lost 1 base, the J end lost 5 bases, and 11 bases lay between the germline ends. The CDR3 protein is CAWSEMGATEAFF. The CDR3 nucleotides are TGTGCCTGGAGTGAGATGGGGGCTACTGAAGCTTTCTTT.

This clone was recorded only once. The chain carries TRBV29-1 and TRBJ1-2; TRBD1 aligns across 8 bases. The CDR3 covers 13 residues. The germline V gene has CDR1 SQVTM and CDR2 ANQGSEA. V lost 1 base to trimming and J lost 3 bases; unmatched junction nucleotides: 1. CDR3 loop: CSVEGQGHYGYTF. The CDR3 nucleotides read TGCAGCGTTGAAGGACAGGGGCACTATGGCTACACCTTC.

V is TRBV12-3 or TRBV12-4 and J is TRBJ2-2, with D perhaps matching TRBD1 (5 bases). The V end was cut by 3 bases, the J end by 7 bases, with 9 bases between. The CDR3 has 13 amino acids. In DNA, the CDR3 is TGTGCCAGCAGTTTCCAGGGTTACGGGGAGCTGTTTTTT. Amino acids: CASSFQGYGELFF.

V is TRBV5-6 and J is TRBJ2-2; TRBD1 agrees at 7 bases. The junction had 9 bases not matched to a gene; V was cut back by 1 base and J by 3 bases. From germline, CDR1 is SGHDT and CDR2 YYEEEE. The CDR3 is 17 amino acids. DNA for the CDR3: TGTGCCAGCAGCTTGTTTAACAGGGGCGTTGACACCGGGGAGCTGTTTTTT. This encodes CASSLFNRGVDTGELFF.

V is TRBV7-2 and J is TRBJ1-1; D remains unclear. The CDR3 loop spans 13 amino acids. V was trimmed by 3 bases and J by 0 bases, leaving 5 bases between them. The germline CDR1 and CDR2 sequences are SGHTA and FQGNSA. CDR3 sequence (DNA): TGTGCCAGCAGCTTGCACATGAACACTGAAGCTTTCTTT. This translates into CASSLHMNTEAFF.

V gene TRBV5-8 combines with J gene TRBJ2-3; tentatively, D is TRBD2 (7 bases). Germline V gene sequence: CDR1 SGHTS, CDR2 YDEGEE. This CDR3 comprises 17 residues. Trimming shortened V by 2 bases and J by 6 bases, and 22 bases separated the two germline ends. The CDR3 is CASSFVLAGAGRDTQYF. Written as DNA, the CDR3 is TGTGCCAGCAGCTTCGTTTTGGCGGGGGCCGGCCGGGATACGCAGTATTTT.

The count of this clone is one. The chain uses TRBV28 and TRBJ1-4; possibly TRBD1 for D (6 bases). Trimming pared 7 bases from V and 8 bases from J, leaving 17 bases between. Germline CDR1 and CDR2: MDHEN and SYDVKM. The CDR3 runs 14 residues. CDR3 sequence (DNA): TGTGCCAGCACGTCCGCCAGGGGTACGGAAAAACTGTTTTTT. It translates to CASTSARGTEKLFF.

This clone was detected a few times. The genes are TRBV4-2 and TRBJ1-5; maybe TRBD1 (5 bases). V shed 0 bases and J shed 4 bases, with 13 bases lying between them. The germline V gene encodes CDR1 LGHNA and CDR2 YNFKEQ. The CDR3 runs to 16 residues. The CDR3 nucleotides read TGTGCCAGCAGCCAAGACCCCCAGGGAGGTAATCAGCCCCAGCATTTT. This sequence encodes CASSQDPQGGNQPQHF.

V gene TRBV7-2 combines with J gene TRBJ2-7, with 14 bases identical to TRBD2. The CDR3 length is 16 residues. The V and J ends lost 0 bases and 3 bases, in that order; junction bases with no gene match: 1. The germline V gene encodes CDR1 SGHTA and CDR2 FQGNSA. CDR3 sequence reads: CASSLAGLAGGYEQYF. For the CDR3, the DNA is TGTGCCAGCAGCTTAGCCGGACTAGCGGGGGGCTACGAGCAGTACTTC.

This chain joins TRBV4-2 and TRBJ1-4; 9 bases are a match to TRBD1. V dropped 10 bases and J dropped 8; count of bases not matched to a gene: 8. The CDR3 has 13 amino acids. Per germline, CDR1 LGHNA and CDR2 YNFKEQ. The CDR3 nucleotides are TGTGCCACTAACAGGGGGCTTAACGAAAAACTGTTTTTT. Translated, it gives CATNRGLNEKLFF.

The rearrangement uses TRBV29-1 and TRBJ2-7; TRBD1 is a possible D gene (7 bases). V lost 5 bases and J lost 4, with 15 bases in between. This CDR3 region has 13 residues. Germline V gene sequence: CDR1 SQVTM, CDR2 ANQGSEA. The CDR3 region has the DNA TGCAGCGTTTCCTCAGGGGGGCCTTACGAGCAGTACTTC. Its translation: CSVSSGGPYEQYF.

The chain links TRBV27 to TRBJ2-2; 7 bases fit TRBD1. Trimming at V came to 5 bases and at J to 4 bases, leaving 4 bases not matched to a gene. CDR3 length: 14 amino acids. Germline V gives CDR1 MNHEY, CDR2 SMNVEV (reference sequence). The CDR3 DNA is TGTGCCAGCAGTCCGACAGGGTTCACCGGGGAGCTGTTTTTT. Translation gives CASSPTGFTGELFF.

V gene TRBV11-2 combines with J gene TRBJ1-1; D is possibly TRBD1 (6 bases). V lost 5 bases to trimming and J lost 8 bases, with 15 bases between them. This CDR3 has 13 residues. Germline V gene data show CDR1 as SGHAT and CDR2 as FQNNGV. The CDR3 protein is CASSPGRTAEAFF. The CDR3 DNA follows: TGTGCCAGCAGCCCCGGTCGGACAGCCGAAGCTTTCTTT.

J is TRBJ1-5 and V is TRBV7-9; 10 bases line up with TRBD1. The CDR3 length is 15 residues. Unmatched junction bases numbered 1, after V lost 1 base and J lost 4 bases. Germline V lookup: CDR1 SEHNR, CDR2 FQNEAQ (reference sequence). This CDR3 is CASSLGQGANQPQHF. The CDR3 DNA is TGTGCCAGCAGCTTAGGACAGGGGGCTAATCAGCCCCAGCATTTT.

The chain employs TRBV15 and TRBJ1-2, with 7 bases that match TRBD1. The CDR3 covers 14 residues. The J segment lost 2 bases and the V segment lost 3 bases, leaving 3 bases of the junction unmatched. The germline CDR1 and CDR2 sequences are LNHNV and YYDKDF (reference sequence). DNA of the CDR3: TGTGCCACCAGCAGCCAACAGGGGAACTATGGCTACACCTTC. It is translated as CATSSQQGNYGYTF.

The rearrangement joins TRBV4-1 to TRBJ1-3, with D maybe TRBD1 (6 bases). This CDR3 has 17 residues. The V gene lost 4 bases and the J gene lost 1 base, with 17 bases spanning the gap. Germline V gives CDR1 MGHRA, CDR2 YSYEKL. For the CDR3, the DNA is TGCGCCAGCAGCCTAGAACCCGGTACAGGGTCTGGAAACACCATATATTTT. Translating gives CASSLEPGTGSGNTIYF.

The gene calls are TRBV24-1 and TRBJ2-1; no clear D gene. V was cut by 4 bases and J by 9 bases, with 9 bases left in between. The CDR3 extends over 12 amino acids. The germline V gene encodes CDR1 KGHDR and CDR2 SFDVKD. CDR3 sequence: CATSEWASEQFF. CDR3 sequence (DNA): TGTGCCACCAGTGAATGGGCAAGTGAGCAGTTCTTC.

This clone came up once. The V gene is TRBV19, the J gene TRBJ2-1; 7 nucleotides match TRBD1. The junction had 9 bases not matched to a gene; V was cut back by 10 bases and J by 6 bases. The CDR3 runs 13 residues. Germline V gene data show CDR1 as LNHDA and CDR2 as SQIVND (reference sequence). In DNA, the CDR3 is TGTGCCACCTGGGTGACAGGGCTCAATGAGCAGTTCTTC. This codes for CATWVTGLNEQFF.

This chain links TRBV4-2 with TRBJ2-2, with 9 bases that match TRBD2. This CDR3 comprises 14 residues. J was trimmed by 5 bases and V by 7 bases; bases with no gene match: 5. Germline-derived CDR1 and CDR2 are LGHNA and YNFKEQ. CDR3 residues: CASTWTSETGELFF. CDR3 coding DNA: TGTGCCAGCACATGGACTAGCGAGACCGGGGAGCTGTTTTTT.

V and J are TRBV5-8 and TRBJ1-1, with 11 positions matching TRBD1. The CDR3 covers 16 residues. The junction had 8 bases not matched to a gene; V was cut back by 4 bases and J by 3 bases. Germline assignment: CDR1 SGHTS and CDR2 YDEGEE. This CDR3 reads CASSRAGTGGDTEAFF. CDR3 DNA sequence: TGTGCCAGCAGCAGGGCCGGGACAGGGGGTGACACTGAAGCTTTCTTT. Together with reference TRBV5-8 and TRBJ1-1, the CDR3 gives the full variable domain: EAGVTQSPTHLIKTRGQQATLRCSPISGHTSVYWYQQALGLGLQFLLWYDEGEERNRGNFPPRFSGRQFPNYSSELNVNALELEDSALYLCASSRAGTGGDTEAFFGQGTRLTVV.

The J gene is TRBJ2-3, the V gene TRBV6-5; 11 bases align to TRBD2. From germline, CDR1 is MNHEY and CDR2 SVGAGI. The CDR3 is 13 amino acids. V lost 10 bases and J lost 4; bases outside the gene matches: 4. The CDR3 sequence: CATLSGGADTQYF. The CDR3 DNA reads TGTGCCACCCTTAGCGGGGGGGCAGATACGCAGTATTTT.

V is TRBV14 and J is TRBJ2-7; no reliable D call. Germline V gene sequence: CDR1 SGHDN, CDR2 FVKESK. The length of the CDR3 is 16 residues. V was pared by 3 bases and J by 0 bases, with 15 bases between. This CDR3 reads CASSHSTDFISYEQYF. CDR3 DNA sequence: TGTGCCAGCAGCCACTCGACCGACTTCATCTCCTACGAGCAGTACTTC.

CDR3 residues: CASSSGTRNTEAFF. The CDR3 DNA reads as TGTGCCAGCAGCTCCGGGACACGGAACACTGAAGCTTTCTTT. The chain joins TRBV7-2 to TRBJ1-1, with TRBD1 as a possible D gene (6 bases). The CDR3 sequence is 14 residues long. V was pared by 4 bases and J by 1 base, with 10 bases between. Germline values: CDR1 SGHTA, CDR2 FQGNSA.

The gene calls are TRBV11-2 and TRBJ1-1, with 7 positions matching TRBD1. Germline values: CDR1 SGHAT, CDR2 FQNNGV. V was clipped by 5 bases and J by 1 base; unmatched bases: 4. This CDR3 region has 14 residues. For the CDR3, the DNA is TGTGCCAGCAGCCGACAGGGCGGGAACACTGAAGCTTTCTTT. This encodes CASSRQGGNTEAFF.

This rearrangement joins TRBV4-3 to TRBJ2-7, with TRBD2 matching 12 bases. The CDR3 totals 15 residues. Trimming at V came to 4 bases and at J to 2 bases, leaving 3 bases not matched to a gene. Germline V gene data show CDR1 as LGHNA and CDR2 as YSLEER. The chain's CDR3 is CASSLGLAGTYEQYF. The CDR3 nucleotides are TGCGCCAGCAGCCTAGGACTAGCGGGGACCTACGAGCAGTACTTC.

The rearrangement uses TRBV5-4 and TRBJ2-5; no clear D. The CDR3 covers 13 residues. The V gene's germline CDR1 is SGHNT and CDR2 YYREEE (reference sequence). V was shortened by 0 bases and J by 2 bases, with 5 bases between the two germline ends. CDR3 bases: TGTGCCAGCAGCTTGGCAGTTCAAGAGACCCAGTACTTC. Its translation is CASSLAVQETQYF.

The chain uses TRBV7-9 and TRBJ2-1; 14 bases fit TRBD2. J gave up 7 bases and V 5 bases, and 10 bases lay outside the gene matches. The CDR3 has 17 amino acids. Germline V CDR1 and CDR2: SEHNR, FQNEAQ (reference sequence). The CDR3 here is CASSPSGGTSGSNEQFF. The CDR3 nucleotides are TGTGCCAGCAGCCCCTCGGGGGGGACTAGCGGGAGTAATGAGCAGTTCTTC. Full variable domain (rest looked up from reference TRBV7-9 and TRBJ2-1): DTGVSQNPRHKITKRGQNVTFRCDPISEHNRLYWYRQTLGQGPEFLTYFQNEAQLEKSRLLSDRFSAERPKGSFSTLEIQRTEQGDSAMYLCASSPSGGTSGSNEQFFGPGTRLTVL.

The chain employs TRBV28 and TRBJ2-3; TRBD2 matches 10 bases. CDR1 is MDHEN and CDR2 is SYDVKM in the germline V gene. The CDR3 covers 16 residues. Trimming removed 4 bases from V and 2 bases from J; junction bases left unmatched: 6. CDR3 sequence reads: CASSSPTSGNTDTQYF. In DNA, the CDR3 is TGTGCCAGCAGTTCCCCCACTAGCGGGAACACAGATACGCAGTATTTT.

The chain couples TRBV3-1 (or the pseudogene TRBV3-2) to TRBJ2-7, with D unclear. Germline V gene sequence: CDR1 LGHDT, CDR2 YNNKEL (reference sequence). Trimming removed 3 bases at V and 0 bases at J, with 12 bases between. The CDR3 sequence is 15 residues long. The CDR3 loop reads CASSQYLDSSYEQYF. The CDR3 coding sequence is TGTGCCAGCAGCCAGTACCTAGATAGCTCCTACGAGCAGTACTTC.

The chain is built from TRBV7-2 and TRBJ2-7; 8 bases are a match to TRBD2. The junction had 20 bases not matched to a gene; V was cut back by 7 bases and J by 6 bases. Germline V lookup: CDR1 SGHTA, CDR2 FQGNSA. The CDR3 has 17 amino acids. CDR3 nucleotide sequence: TGTGCCAGCACCCCCACGTGGCCCGGGAGGGCCGATTTCGAGCAGTACTTC. Amino acids: CASTPTWPGRADFEQYF.

This clone occurred a few times. The genes are TRBV5-1 and TRBJ2-7; 7 bases match TRBD1. The CDR3 is 17 amino acids. Trimming cost V 2 bases and J 3 bases; bases outside gene matches: 14. From germline, CDR1 is SGHRS and CDR2 YFSETQ. CDR3 in DNA: TGCGCCAGCAGCTTTGGAAGGGGCCCGGGACAGAACTACGAGCAGTACTTC. The encoded protein is CASSFGRGPGQNYEQYF.